This TCR beta chain was retrieved from a study of shared clonotypes between healthy human individuals. Findings of the study overall: Rarefaction showed sorted-subset sequencing was incomplete despite large depth.

The data were produced by immunoSEQ multiplex PCR, yet TCRdb's version contains in-frame clones alone and is incomplete. Among millions of clones listed, roughly 94% were seen once. With regard to this clone: Its antigen is not known.

V was pared by 4 bases and J by 1 base, with 14 bases between. In germline, CDR1 is SGHRS, CDR2 YFSETQ. The CDR3 length is 16 residues. The TCR comes from a man between 18 and 29 years old in good health. The V gene is TRBV5-1, the J gene TRBJ2-2; possible D gene TRBD1, 7 bases. The sequenced material came from naive CD4+ T cells sorted from blood. The subset: CD45RA+ positively selected. The CDR3 loop is CASSRQGLMNTGELFF. The CDR3 DNA is TGCGCCAGCAGCCGACAGGGACTTATGAACACCGGGGAGCTGTTTTTT. The whole variable domain, remainder taken from reference TRBV5-1 and TRBJ2-2, is KAGVTQTPRYLIKTRGQQVTLSCSPISGHRSVSWYQQTPGQGLQFLFEYFSETQRNKGNFPGRFSGRQFSNSRSEMNVSTLELGDSALYLCASSRQGLMNTGELFFGEGSRLTVL.